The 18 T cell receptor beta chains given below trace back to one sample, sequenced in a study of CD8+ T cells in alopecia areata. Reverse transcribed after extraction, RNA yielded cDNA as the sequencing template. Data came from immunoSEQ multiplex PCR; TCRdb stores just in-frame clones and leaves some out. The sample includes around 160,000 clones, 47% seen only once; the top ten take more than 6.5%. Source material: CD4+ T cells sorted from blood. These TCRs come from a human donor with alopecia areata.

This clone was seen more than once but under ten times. The CDR3 loop reads CSVEPTGGTEAFF. In nucleotides, the CDR3 is TGCAGCGTTGAACCAACAGGGGGCACTGAAGCTTTCTTT. The chain employs TRBV29-1 and TRBJ1-1; TRBD1 agrees at 8 bases. V shed 2 bases, J shed 4 bases, and the junction held 3 bases outside the gene matches. The CDR3 is made up of 13 amino acids. Germline V gives CDR1 SQVTM, CDR2 ANQGSEA.

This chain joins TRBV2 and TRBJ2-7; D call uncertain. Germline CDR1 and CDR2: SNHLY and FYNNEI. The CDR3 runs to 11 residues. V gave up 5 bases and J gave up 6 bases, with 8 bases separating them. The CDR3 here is CASSPQSEQYF. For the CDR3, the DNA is TGTGCCAGCAGTCCACAGAGCGAGCAGTACTTC. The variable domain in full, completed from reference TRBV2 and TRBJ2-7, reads EPEVTQTPSHQVTQMGQEVILRCVPISNHLYFYWYRQILGQKVEFLVSFYNNEISEKSEIFDDQFSVERPDGSNFTLKIRSTKLEDSAMYFCASSPQSEQYFGPGTRLTVT.

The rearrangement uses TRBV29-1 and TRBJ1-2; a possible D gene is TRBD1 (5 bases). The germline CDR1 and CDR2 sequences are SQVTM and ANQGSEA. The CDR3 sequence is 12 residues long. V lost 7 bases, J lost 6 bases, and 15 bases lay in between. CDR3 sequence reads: CSAWRQTDGYTF. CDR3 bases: TGCAGCGCATGGCGACAGACCGATGGCTACACCTTC.

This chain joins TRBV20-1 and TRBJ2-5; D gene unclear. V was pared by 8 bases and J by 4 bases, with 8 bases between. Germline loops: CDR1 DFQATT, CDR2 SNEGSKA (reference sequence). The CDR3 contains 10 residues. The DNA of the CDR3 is TGCAGTCATAAATCAGAGACCCAGTACTTC. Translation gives CSHKSETQYF.

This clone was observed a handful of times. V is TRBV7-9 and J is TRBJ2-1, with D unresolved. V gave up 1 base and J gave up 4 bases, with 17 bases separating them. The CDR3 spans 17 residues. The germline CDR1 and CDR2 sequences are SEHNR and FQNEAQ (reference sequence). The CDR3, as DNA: TGTGCCAGCAGCTTAGGTTTCCGGGCCTTGAAATACAATGAGCAGTTCTTC. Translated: CASSLGFRALKYNEQFF.

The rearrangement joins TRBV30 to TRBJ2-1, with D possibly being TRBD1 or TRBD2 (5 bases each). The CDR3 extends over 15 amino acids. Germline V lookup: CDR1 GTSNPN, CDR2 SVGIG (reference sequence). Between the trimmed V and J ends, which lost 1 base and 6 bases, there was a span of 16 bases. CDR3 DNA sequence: TGTGCCTGGAGTGGTGCTAGAGGGGCCTTCAATGAGCAGTTCTTC. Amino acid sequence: CAWSGARGAFNEQFF.

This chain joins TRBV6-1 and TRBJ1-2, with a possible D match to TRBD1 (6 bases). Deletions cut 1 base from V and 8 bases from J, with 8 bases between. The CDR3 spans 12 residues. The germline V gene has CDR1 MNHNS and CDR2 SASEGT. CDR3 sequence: CASSEGGQGYTF. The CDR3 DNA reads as TGTGCCAGCAGTGAAGGAGGACAGGGCTACACCTTC.

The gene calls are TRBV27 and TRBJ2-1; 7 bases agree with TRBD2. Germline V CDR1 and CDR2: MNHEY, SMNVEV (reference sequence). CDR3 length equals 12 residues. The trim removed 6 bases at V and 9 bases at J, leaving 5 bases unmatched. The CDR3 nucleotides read TGTGCCAGCAGCCCAGCGGGAAGTGAGCAGTTCTTC. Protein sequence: CASSPAGSEQFF.

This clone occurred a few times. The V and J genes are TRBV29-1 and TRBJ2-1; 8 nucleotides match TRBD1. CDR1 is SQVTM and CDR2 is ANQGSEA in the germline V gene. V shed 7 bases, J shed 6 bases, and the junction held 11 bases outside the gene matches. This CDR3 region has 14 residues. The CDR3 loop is CSGARDRSSNEQFF. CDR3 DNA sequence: TGCAGCGGAGCGCGGGACAGGAGTAGCAATGAGCAGTTCTTC.

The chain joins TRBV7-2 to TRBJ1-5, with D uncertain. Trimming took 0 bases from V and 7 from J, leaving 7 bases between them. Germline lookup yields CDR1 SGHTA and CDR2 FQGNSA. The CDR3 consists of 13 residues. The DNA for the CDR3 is TGTGCCAGCAGCTTAGCGTCCGAGCAGCCCCAGCATTTT. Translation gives CASSLASEQPQHF. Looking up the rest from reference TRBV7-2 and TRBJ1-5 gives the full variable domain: GAGVSQSPSNKVTEKGKDVELRCDPISGHTALYWYRQSLGQGLEFLIYFQGNSAPDKSGLPSDRFSAERTGGSVSTLTIQRTQQEDSAVYLCASSLASEQPQHFGDGTRLSIL.

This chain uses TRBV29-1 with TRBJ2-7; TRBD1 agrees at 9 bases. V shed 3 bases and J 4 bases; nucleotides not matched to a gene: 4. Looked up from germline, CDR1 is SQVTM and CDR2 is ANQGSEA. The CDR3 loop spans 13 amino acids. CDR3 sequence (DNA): TGCAGCGTTGAGAAGACAGGGGGTTACGAGCAGTACTTC. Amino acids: CSVEKTGGYEQYF.

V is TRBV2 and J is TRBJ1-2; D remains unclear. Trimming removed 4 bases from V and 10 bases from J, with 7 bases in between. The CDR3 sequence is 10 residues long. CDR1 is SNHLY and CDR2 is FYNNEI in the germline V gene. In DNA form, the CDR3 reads TGTGCCAGCAGTGTAGGTTACTACACCTTC. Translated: CASSVGYYTF.

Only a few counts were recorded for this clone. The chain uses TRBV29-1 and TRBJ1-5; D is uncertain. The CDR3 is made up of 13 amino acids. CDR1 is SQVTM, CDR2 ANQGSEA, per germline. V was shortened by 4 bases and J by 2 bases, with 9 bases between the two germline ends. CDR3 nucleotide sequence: TGCAGCGTTGGAGGTGCGGGCAATCAGCCCCAGCATTTT. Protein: CSVGGAGNQPQHF.

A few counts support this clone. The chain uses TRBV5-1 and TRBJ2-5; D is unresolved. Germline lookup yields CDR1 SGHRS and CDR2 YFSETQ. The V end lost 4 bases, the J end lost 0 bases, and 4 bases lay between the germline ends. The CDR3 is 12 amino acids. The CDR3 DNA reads TGCGCCAGCAGCGAGAACCAAGAGACCCAGTACTTC. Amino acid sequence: CASSENQETQYF. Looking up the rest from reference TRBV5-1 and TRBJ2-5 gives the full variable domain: KAGVTQTPRYLIKTRGQQVTLSCSPISGHRSVSWYQQTPGQGLQFLFEYFSETQRNKGNFPGRFSGRQFSNSRSEMNVSTLELGDSALYLCASSENQETQYFGPGTRLLVL.

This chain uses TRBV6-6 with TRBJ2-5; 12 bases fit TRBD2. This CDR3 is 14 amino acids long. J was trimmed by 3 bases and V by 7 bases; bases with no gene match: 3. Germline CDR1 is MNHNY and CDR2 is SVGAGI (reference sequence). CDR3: CASNRLAGEETQYF. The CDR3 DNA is TGTGCCAGCAATCGACTAGCGGGAGAAGAGACCCAGTACTTC.

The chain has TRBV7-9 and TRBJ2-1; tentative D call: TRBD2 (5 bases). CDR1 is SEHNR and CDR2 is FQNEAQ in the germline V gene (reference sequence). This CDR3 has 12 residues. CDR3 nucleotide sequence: TGTGCGGCGGGTATAGGGTCGGGTGAGCAGTTCTTC. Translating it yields CAAGIGSGEQFF.

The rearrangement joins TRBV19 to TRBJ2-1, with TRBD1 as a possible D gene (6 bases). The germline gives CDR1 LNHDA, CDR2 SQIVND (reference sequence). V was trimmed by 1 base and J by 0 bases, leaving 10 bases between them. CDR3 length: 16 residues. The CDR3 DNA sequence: TGTGCCAGTAGTATAGGGGGGACATACTCCTACAATGAGCAGTTCTTC. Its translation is CASSIGGTYSYNEQFF.

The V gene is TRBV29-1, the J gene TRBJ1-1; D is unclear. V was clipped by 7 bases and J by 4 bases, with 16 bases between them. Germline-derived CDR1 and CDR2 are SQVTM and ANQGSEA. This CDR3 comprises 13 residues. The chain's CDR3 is CSGLRDPSTEAFF. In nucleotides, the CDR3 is TGCAGCGGTTTAAGGGATCCCAGCACTGAAGCTTTCTTT.